Below are 21 T cell receptor beta chains sequenced from a single sample in a study of control samples from healthy donors and cancer patients. The protocol was immunoSEQ multiplex PCR, while the TCRdb copy is restricted to in-frame clones and leaves out a portion. The table shows under 300,000 clones, with more than 65% occurring only once. Material for sequencing was PBMCs. The receptor set was obtained from an older woman with lung cancer.

The chain employs TRBV9 and TRBJ1-1; TRBD1 matches at 8 bases. Germline trimming cut 2 bases from V and 1 base from J; bases unmatched to any gene: 7. Germline V gene sequence: CDR1 SGDLS, CDR2 YYNGEE. This CDR3 comprises 16 residues. The CDR3 protein is CASSVLTGGTNTEAFF. Here the CDR3 DNA reads TGTGCCAGCAGCGTTCTTACAGGGGGAACGAACACTGAAGCTTTCTTT.

This chain joins TRBV5-1 and TRBJ2-2; D not certain. CDR1 and CDR2 (germline): SGHRS, YFSETQ. The CDR3 has 13 amino acids. Trimming removed 7 bases from V and 5 bases from J, with 12 bases in between. The CDR3 here is CASSPDGTGELFF. CDR3 DNA: TGCGCCAGCTCTCCCGACGGAACCGGGGAGCTGTTTTTT.

This rearrangement joins TRBV5-5 to TRBJ2-1; 7 nucleotides align to TRBD2. The CDR3 extends over 16 amino acids. From germline, CDR1 is SGHKS and CDR2 YYEKEE (reference sequence). The V and J ends lost 0 bases and 5 bases, in that order; junction bases with no gene match: 8. As DNA, the CDR3 is TGTGCCAGCAGCTTGGGGCTAGCGGAACTAGACAATGAGCAGTTCTTC. It translates to CASSLGLAELDNEQFF.

The count of this clone is one. The V and J genes are TRBV30 and TRBJ2-2; maybe TRBD1 (5 bases). CDR1 and CDR2 (germline): GTSNPN, SVGIG (reference sequence). Trimming shortened V by 2 bases and J by 2 bases, and 15 bases separated the two germline ends. The CDR3 is 16 residues long. The CDR3 here is CAWSSSRALNTGELFF. The CDR3 DNA sequence: TGTGCCTGGAGTTCGTCCAGGGCCCTTAACACCGGGGAGCTGTTTTTT.

The chain has TRBV7-3 and TRBJ2-1, with 10 bases lining up with TRBD2. The CDR3 sequence is 14 residues long. CDR1 is SGHTA, CDR2 FQGTGA, per germline. Trimming cost V 1 base and J 6 bases; bases outside gene matches: 0. The CDR3 loop is CASSLRTSGNEQFF. The CDR3 region has the DNA TGTGCCAGCAGCTTAAGGACTAGCGGCAATGAGCAGTTCTTC.

V and J are TRBV18 and TRBJ2-7; 9 nucleotides agree with TRBD1. Germline CDR1 and CDR2: KGHSH and LQKENI. This CDR3 region has 13 residues. After removal of 8 bases from V and 5 bases from J, the junction contained 7 bases not matched to a gene. CDR3 DNA: TGTGCCAGCCAACGGGACAGGGAGAACGAGCAGTACTTC. It translates to CASQRDRENEQYF.

J is TRBJ1-5 and V is TRBV10-2, with TRBD1 matching 7 bases. The CDR3 is 15 residues long. Germline V gene lookup returns CDR1 WSHSY and CDR2 SAAADI. Losses at the gene ends were 4 bases for V and 3 bases for J; bases not matched to a gene: 6. The CDR3 nucleotides are TGCGCCAGCAGTGGCGGGACAGCCCCCAATCAGCCCCAGCATTTT. Its translation is CASSGGTAPNQPQHF.

The chain employs TRBV12-5 and TRBJ2-7; 8 bases map to TRBD2. Trimming took 8 bases from V and 0 from J; bases not matched to a gene: 6. The CDR3 is 14 amino acids. Per germline, CDR1 LGHNT and CDR2 FRNRAP. The CDR3 region has the DNA TGTGCTAGTTTCGGGGGGGCAAGCTCCTACGAGCAGTACTTC. Translation gives CASFGGASSYEQYF.

The chain joins TRBV7-8 to TRBJ1-1; TRBD1 might be the D (5 bases). Germline CDR1 SGHVS, CDR2 FQNEAQ. The germline V and J ends were trimmed by 3 bases and 3 bases, with 11 bases remaining between them. This CDR3 region has 14 residues. In DNA form, the CDR3 reads TGTGCCAGCAGCTTTCTGGGACTGGACACTGAAGCTTTCTTT. It yields the protein CASSFLGLDTEAFF.

The CDR3 loop reads CASSVLSYDTEAFF. DNA of the CDR3: TGTGCCAGCAGTGTGTTGAGTTATGACACTGAAGCTTTCTTT. The J gene is TRBJ1-1, the V gene TRBV2; D gene ambiguous. Germline V gene sequence: CDR1 SNHLY, CDR2 FYNNEI. V was shortened by 4 bases and J by 3 bases, with 12 bases between the two germline ends. This CDR3 is 14 amino acids long.

The genes are TRBV7-3 and TRBJ2-5; D tentatively reads TRBD1 or TRBD2 (6 bases each). The CDR3 runs to 13 residues. Germline V lookup: CDR1 SGHTA, CDR2 FQGTGA. V was shortened by 1 base and J by 7 bases, with 10 bases between the two germline ends. CDR3 residues: CASSLKGGWTQYF. DNA for the CDR3: TGTGCCAGCAGCTTAAAGGGGGGTTGGACCCAGTACTTC.

Regarding this clone: This specimen includes other DNA sequences encoding the same CDR3. The DNA of the CDR3 is TGCAGTGCCGGAAGCTACGAGCAGTACTTC. As protein: CSAGSYEQYF. The chain combines TRBV20-1 with TRBJ2-7, with D hard to call. The CDR3 is made up of 10 amino acids. V was trimmed by 6 bases and J by 3 bases, leaving 6 bases between them. The germline gives CDR1 DFQATT, CDR2 SNEGSKA (reference sequence).

The table lists this clone with a few counts. This chain joins TRBV5-1 and TRBJ2-5; D is tentatively TRBD1 or TRBD2 (5 bases each). CDR1 is SGHRS, CDR2 YFSETQ, per germline. There are 16 residues in the CDR3. The V gene lost 4 bases and the J gene lost 0 bases, with 16 bases spanning the gap. The CDR3 nucleotides read TGCGCCAGCAGCCCCTCCGATTGGGGGTACCAAGAGACCCAGTACTTC. Protein sequence: CASSPSDWGYQETQYF. The whole variable domain, filled in from reference TRBV5-1 and TRBJ2-5, reads KAGVTQTPRYLIKTRGQQVTLSCSPISGHRSVSWYQQTPGQGLQFLFEYFSETQRNKGNFPGRFSGRQFSNSRSEMNVSTLELGDSALYLCASSPSDWGYQETQYFGPGTRLLVL.

The rearrangement joins TRBV6-5 to TRBJ1-4; 9 positions match TRBD1. Looked up from germline, CDR1 is MNHEY and CDR2 is SVGAGI. J lost 5 bases, V lost 2 bases, and 3 bases had no gene match. There are 15 residues in the CDR3. CDR3 DNA sequence: TGTGCCAGCAGTTACCTGGGACAGGGAAATGAAAAACTGTTTTTT. As protein: CASSYLGQGNEKLFF.

CDR3: CASSKGAKETQYF. The DNA for the CDR3 is TGTGCCAGCTCCAAGGGGGCGAAAGAGACCCAGTACTTC. The chain employs TRBV18 and TRBJ2-5; 7 bases are shared with TRBD1. CDR3 size: 13 residues. Trimming took 6 bases from V and 3 from J; bases not matched to a gene: 4. The germline gives CDR1 KGHSH, CDR2 LQKENI.

The chain joins TRBV2 to TRBJ1-1; no definite D call. There are 13 residues in the CDR3. Per germline, CDR1 SNHLY and CDR2 FYNNEI. Trimming took 4 bases from V and 2 from J, leaving 8 bases between them. The CDR3 DNA reads TGTGCCAGCAGTGCGCAGGTCAACACTGAAGCTTTCTTT. This encodes CASSAQVNTEAFF.

J is TRBJ1-2 and V is TRBV3-1 (or the pseudogene TRBV3-2), with D unresolved. Germline V CDR1 and CDR2: LGHDT, YNNKEL (reference sequence). The CDR3 is made up of 13 amino acids. The germline V and J ends were trimmed by 5 bases and 8 bases, with 15 bases remaining between them. In nucleotides, the CDR3 is TGTGCCAGCAGCGCCAGCGGGGAGAGCGGCTACACCTTC. Translated: CASSASGESGYTF.

The CDR3 bases are TGTGCCAGTAGTACCCCGGGACTAGCGGTGGAGACCCAGTACTTC. It codes for CASSTPGLAVETQYF. V usage is TRBV19 and J usage is TRBJ2-5; 11 nucleotides align to TRBD2. This CDR3 spans 15 amino acids. With V trimmed by 4 bases and J by 5 bases, 6 bases remained unmatched. Germline assignment: CDR1 LNHDA and CDR2 SQIVND (reference sequence).

The CDR3 sequence is CASSLATGLNTEAFF. CDR3 DNA: TGCGCCAGCAGCTTGGCTACGGGGTTGAACACTGAAGCTTTCTTT. The chain links TRBV5-1 to TRBJ1-1; D gene uncertain. CDR3 length: 15 residues. CDR1 and CDR2 (germline): SGHRS, YFSETQ. Trimming shortened V by 0 bases and J by 0 bases, and 9 bases separated the two germline ends. Complete variable domain (other parts from reference TRBV5-1 and TRBJ1-1): KAGVTQTPRYLIKTRGQQVTLSCSPISGHRSVSWYQQTPGQGLQFLFEYFSETQRNKGNFPGRFSGRQFSNSRSEMNVSTLELGDSALYLCASSLATGLNTEAFFGQGTRLTVV.

The chain links TRBV13 to TRBJ2-1, with TRBD1 matching 10 bases. The CDR3 covers 16 residues. Looked up from germline, CDR1 is PRHDT and CDR2 is FYEKMQ (reference sequence). J lost 6 bases, V lost 5 bases, and 10 bases had no gene match. CDR3: CASSADRGRRGNEQFF. CDR3 DNA sequence: TGTGCCAGCAGCGCAGACAGGGGGCGGAGGGGCAATGAGCAGTTCTTC. Looking up the rest from reference TRBV13 and TRBJ2-1 gives the full variable domain: AAGVIQSPRHLIKEKRETATLKCYPIPRHDTVYWYQQGPGQDPQFLISFYEKMQSDKGSIPDRFSAQQFSDYHSELNMSSLELGDSALYFCASSADRGRRGNEQFFGPGTRLTVL.

The chain recombines TRBV19 with TRBJ1-2, with 9 bases lining up with TRBD1. This CDR3 comprises 14 residues. Germline assignment: CDR1 LNHDA and CDR2 SQIVND (reference sequence). V shed 6 bases, J shed 4 bases, and the junction held 6 bases outside the gene matches. Here the CDR3 reads CASRQGAVVYGYTF. CDR3 coding DNA: TGTGCCAGTAGACAGGGGGCAGTCGTCTATGGCTACACCTTC.